The rows below give T cell receptor beta chains drawn from one sample of a study of shared T cell receptors in the human thymus. Method: immunoSEQ multiplex PCR; TCRdb's copy keeps in-frame clones and lacks some. The sample lists some 720,000 clones, roughly 90% occurring once. The same sample was also used in a study of human thymus T cells.

Sequencing was carried out using thymocytes. These receptor sequences come from a boy younger than two with a congenital heart defect. Each CDR3 is given with its conserved first and last residue. The order of the fields is D gene, V gene, J gene, clone size, CDR3 protein, CDR3 DNA. A D gene is named only where the DNA matches it firmly. Rows may omit the clone size; those that give it use once, few, many or a size class.

>TRBD1|TRBV30|TRBJ2-1|-
CAWSAPPGTGGSGSADEQFF
TGTGCCTGGAGTGCACCCCCAGGGACAGGGGGCAGCGGGAGCGCGGATGAGCAGTTCTTC
>-|TRBV14|TRBJ1-5|-
CASSHSGGQPQHF
TGTGCCAGCAGCCACTCAGGAGGCCAGCCCCAGCATTTT
>TRBD1|TRBV4-1|TRBJ1-2|-
CASKRTGNYGYTF
TGCGCCAGTAAAAGGACAGGGAACTATGGCTACACCTTC
>-|TRBV2|TRBJ2-2|-
CASKLLTPEGTGELFF
TGTGCCAGCAAACTACTAACCCCTGAGGGCACCGGGGAGCTGTTTTTT
>-|TRBV4-1|TRBJ1-2|-
CASSQAGQSVDGYTF
TGCGCCAGCAGCCAAGCTGGACAGTCAGTGGATGGCTACACCTTC
>-|TRBV27|TRBJ2-7|-
CASSLEGVLPSYEQYF
TGTGCCAGCAGTTTAGAAGGGGTCCTCCCCTCCTACGAGCAGTACTTC
>TRBD2|TRBV7-9|TRBJ2-5|-
CASSRGGLAGHPQETQYF
TGTGCCAGCAGCCGGGGGGGGCTAGCGGGACACCCGCAAGAGACCCAGTACTTC
>-|TRBV6-6|TRBJ2-3|-
CASIGRAIGDTQYF
TGTGCCAGCATAGGGCGGGCAATTGGAGATACGCAGTATTTT
>-|TRBV4-1|TRBJ1-5|-
CASSQEVQVPGCPQHF
TGCGCCAGCAGCCAAGAAGTCCAGGTCCCGGGGTGCCCCCAGCATTTT
>-|TRBV12-5|TRBJ2-3|-
CASGLVQGWRVGDTQYF
TGTGCTAGTGGTTTGGTACAAGGTTGGCGGGTCGGAGATACGCAGTATTTT
>TRBD2|TRBV30|TRBJ2-5|-
CAWSKRTRLQETQYF
TGTGCCTGGAGTAAGAGGACTAGGCTCCAAGAGACCCAGTACTTC
>TRBD1|TRBV6-5|TRBJ2-7|-
CASRNSGQGAYEQYF
TGTGCCAGCAGGAACTCCGGACAGGGGGCCTACGAGCAGTACTTC
>-|TRBV4-2|TRBJ1-2|-
CASSQDRLNYGYTF
TGTGCCAGCAGCCAAGACAGGCTTAACTATGGCTACACCTTC
>-|TRBV28|TRBJ2-1|-
CASSLRGRADRYNEQFF
TGTGCCAGCAGTTTAAGGGGCCGTGCGGATCGATACAATGAGCAGTTCTTC
>TRBD1|TRBV30|TRBJ1-1|once
CAWYLGWDRDEAFF
TGTGCCTGGTACCTGGGATGGGACAGGGATGAAGCTTTCTTT
>TRBD2|TRBV27|TRBJ2-1|-
CASSVGLAGVNNEQFF
TGTGCCAGCAGTGTAGGACTAGCGGGAGTGAACAATGAGCAGTTCTTC
>-|TRBV19|TRBJ2-4|-
CASSIRRVAKNIQYF
TGTGCCAGTAGTATCCGGAGGGTAGCCAAAAACATTCAGTACTTC
>-|TRBV7-9|TRBJ2-1|once
CASSSISTRPYNEQFF
TGTGCCAGCAGCTCCATTTCGACTAGGCCCTACAATGAGCAGTTCTTC
>-|TRBV6-7|TRBJ2-7|-
CASSLDWRLYEQYF
TGTGCCAGCAGCCTCGACTGGAGACTCTACGAGCAGTACTTC
>-|TRBV29-1|TRBJ2-7|-
CSVARERKTHEQYF
TGCAGCGTCGCTCGGGAGAGGAAGACCCACGAGCAGTACTTC
>-|TRBV6-5|TRBJ2-3|-
CASTTTGSPTDTQYF
TGTGCCAGCACTACTACAGGGTCTCCCACAGATACGCAGTATTTT
>-|TRBV5-6|TRBJ2-1|-
CASSLVPATAYNEQFF
TGTGCCAGCAGCTTGGTTCCGGCGACAGCCTACAATGAGCAGTTCTTC
>TRBD1|TRBV30|TRBJ2-7|-
CAWSFRDRDYEQYF
TGTGCCTGGAGTTTCCGGGACAGGGACTACGAGCAGTACTTC
>-|TRBV2|TRBJ1-1|-
CASRTEGTEAFF
TGTGCCAGCAGGACGGAGGGCACTGAAGCTTTCTTT
>-|TRBV18|TRBJ2-3|-
CASSPDGQTDTQYF
TGTGCCAGCTCACCAGACGGACAGACAGATACGCAGTATTTT
>TRBD2|TRBV6-5|TRBJ2-3|once
CASSKRDLGTDTQYF
TGTGCCAGCAGTAAGCGGGATTTGGGCACAGATACGCAGTATTTT
>-|TRBV10-3|TRBJ1-2|-
CAISGQRYGYTF
TGTGCCATCAGCGGACAAAGATATGGCTACACCTTC
>-|TRBV9|TRBJ2-3|-
CASSVGGGSPTDTQYF
TGTGCCAGCAGCGTAGGGGGGGGCAGCCCCACAGATACGCAGTATTTT
>-|TRBV30|TRBJ2-7|-
CAWSRTGREQYF
TGTGCCTGGAGTCGAACAGGGCGCGAGCAGTACTTC
>-|TRBV6-6|TRBJ1-5|-
CASTPGRWNQPQHF
TGTGCCAGCACCCCCGGCAGGTGGAATCAGCCCCAGCATTTT
>-|TRBV12-5|TRBJ1-5|-
CASGSTGTGNQPQHF
TGTGCTAGTGGCTCAACCGGGACTGGGAATCAGCCCCAGCATTTT